This T cell receptor (beta chain) derives from a study of blood T cell repertoires in COVID-19. Trimming removed 2 bases at V and 4 bases at J, with 15 bases between. The CDR3 covers 15 residues. Per the germline V gene, CDR1 is SGHRS and CDR2 is YFSETQ. The data were produced by immunoSEQ multiplex PCR, yet TCRdb's version contains in-frame clones alone and is incomplete. The table records about 78,000 clones, 75% to 95% of them present only once. The V call is TRBV5-1, the J call TRBJ1-1; D gene unclear. This clonotype originated in a woman of 80 years or more with acute or convalescent COVID-19. Sample: peripheral blood. CDR3 sequence (DNA): TGCGCCAGCAGCTTTACTGGGCCGGCGGGCACTGAAGCTTTCTTT. Translated: CASSFTGPAGTEAFF.